Sequencing of this TCR beta chain was carried out in a study of T cells in women clearing cervical HPV infection. V gave up 0 bases and J gave up 1 base, with 10 bases separating them. From germline, CDR1 is SGHRS and CDR2 YFSETQ. This CDR3 has 15 residues. Concerning this clone: The sequenced fragment ends 3 residues before the CDR3 boundary, so the rest is inferred from the germline J gene.

Assay: immunoSEQ multiplex PCR; the TCRdb copy retains only in-frame clones and omits some. The sample's table shows 15,000 to 20,000 clones. The clonotype comes from a woman between 18 and 75 years old with a cervical HPV16 infection that either progressed to CIN3+ or cleared (not recorded which). Material for sequencing was blood buffy coat. The chain couples TRBV5-1 to TRBJ1-1; D is possibly TRBD1 (5 bases). The CDR3 bases that were read are TGCGCCAGCAGCTTGGGCAGGGATCGGAACACTGAA. This codes for CASSLGRDRNTE. The complete CDR3 sequence is CASSLGRDRNTEAFF.